This T cell receptor (beta chain) was found in a study of CD4 T cell repertoires in COVID-19. Across the whole study: Other coronavirus spike proteins restimulated relabeled CFSE-low cells expanded with IL-2 for approximately 9 days. Findings of the study overall: Some SARS-CoV-2 clonotypes, between about 6 and 25%, recurred in SARS-CoV and/or HKU1 cultures. Two or all three memory subsets shared several highly expanded SARS-CoV-2-reactive clonotypes.

This clone was observed once. Its antigen is unidentified. TCRdb's copy holds only in-frame clones and misses some; the assay was immunoSEQ multiplex PCR. The sample includes 20,000 or so clones, more than 85% seen only once; the top ten take about 0.66%. No culture step preceded sequencing of the ex vivo isolated memory T cells. The CDR3 runs to 15 residues. Germline CDR1 reads MGHRA; CDR2 reads YSYEKL. V was trimmed by 4 bases and J by 3 bases, leaving 15 bases between them. The genes are TRBV4-1 and TRBJ1-2, with D perhaps matching TRBD1 (6 bases). The input for sequencing was circulating follicular helper CD4+ T cells (cTfh) from blood, taken before the COVID-19 pandemic. This TCR derives from a human donor who had COVID-19. This chain's CDR3 is CASSLRDTADYGYTF. As DNA, the CDR3 is TGCGCCAGCAGCCTACGGGACACCGCGGACTATGGCTACACCTTC.